The present T cell receptor (beta chain) was sequenced within a study of T and B cells in COVID-19 patients. General study findings and limits: Highly clonal in active COVID-19, TRB repertoires exceeded healthy-donor diversity and richness at recovery.

Multiplex PCR with BIOMED2 TRB-A/B primer pools amplified TRB rearrangements. TCRdb called the multiplex PCR reads again in MiXCR, with one record for every CDR3 protein. The repertoire consists of around 21,000 distinct CDR3 sequences, with 30% to 35% occurring once and the leading ten covering about 2.2%. Between the trimmed V and J ends, which lost 5 bases and 8 bases, there was a span of 17 bases. The CDR3 is 14 amino acids. The sample holds a few counts of this clonotype. Its antigen is undetermined. TRB was amplified from about 250-500 ng of blood genomic DNA. The sample was blood. This chain links TRBV12-3 or TRBV12-4 with TRBJ2-3, with a weak D call TRBD2 (6 bases). This TCR was recovered from a human donor who had recovered from COVID-19. Here the CDR3 DNA reads TGTGCCAGCAGTCCTTTGGCGGCGGAGGGTACGCAGTATTTT. Encoded protein: CASSPLAAEGTQYF.